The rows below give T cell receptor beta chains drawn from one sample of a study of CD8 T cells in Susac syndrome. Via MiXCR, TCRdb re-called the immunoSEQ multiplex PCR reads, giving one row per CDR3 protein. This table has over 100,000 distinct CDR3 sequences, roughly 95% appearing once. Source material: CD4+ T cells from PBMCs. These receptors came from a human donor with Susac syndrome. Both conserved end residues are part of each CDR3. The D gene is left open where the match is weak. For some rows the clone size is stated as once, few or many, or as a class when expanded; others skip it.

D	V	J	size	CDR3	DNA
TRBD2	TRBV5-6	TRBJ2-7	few	CASMSTSGSHEQYF	TGTGCCAGCATGTCGACTAGCGGGAGCCACGAGCAGTACTTC
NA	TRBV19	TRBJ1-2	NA	CASRKAPNYGYTF	TGTGCCAGTAGAAAAGCTCCGAACTATGGCTACACCTTC
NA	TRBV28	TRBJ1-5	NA	CASSPFKGDHQPQHF	TGTGCCAGCAGTCCCTTCAAAGGCGACCATCAGCCCCAGCATTTT
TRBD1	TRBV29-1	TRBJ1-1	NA	CSGGQLMNTEAFF	TGCAGCGGGGGACAGCTAATGAACACTGAAGCTTTCTTT
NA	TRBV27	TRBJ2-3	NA	CASSLPGRGTDTQYF	TGTGCCAGCAGTTTGCCGGGGCGGGGCACAGATACGCAGTATTTT
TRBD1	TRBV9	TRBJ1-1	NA	CASSTGQGARFDTEAFF	TGTGCCAGCAGCACTGGACAGGGGGCGCGATTTGACACTGAAGCTTTCTTT
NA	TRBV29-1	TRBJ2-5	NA	CSVEDLGVETQYF	TGCAGCGTTGAAGATCTGGGAGTAGAGACCCAGTACTTC
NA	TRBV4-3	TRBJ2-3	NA	CASSRDILTDTQYF	TGCGCCAGCAGCCGGGACATTCTCACAGATACGCAGTATTTT
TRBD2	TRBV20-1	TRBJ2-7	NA	CSAEAGGLAGDEQYF	TGCAGTGCGGAAGCGGGGGGGCTAGCGGGAGATGAGCAGTACTTC
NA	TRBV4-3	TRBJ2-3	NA	CASSQGAGSTDTQYF	TGCGCCAGCAGCCAAGGGGCGGGGAGCACAGATACGCAGTATTTT
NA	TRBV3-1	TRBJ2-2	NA	CASSPRSRGKLFF	TGTGCCAGCAGCCCAAGGTCTAGGGGGAAGCTGTTTTTT
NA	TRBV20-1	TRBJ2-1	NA	CSAGDSEQFF	TGCAGTGCTGGCGACTCAGAGCAGTTCTTC
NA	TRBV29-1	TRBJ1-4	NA	CSVVGATNEKLFF	TGCAGCGTTGTCGGAGCAACTAATGAAAAACTGTTTTTT
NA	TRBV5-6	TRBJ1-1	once	CASSFRPNTEAFF	TGTGCCAGCAGCTTTCGACCAAACACTGAAGCTTTCTTT
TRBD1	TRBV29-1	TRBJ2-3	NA	CSVPRTGASTDTQYF	TGCAGCGTTCCACGGACAGGTGCTAGCACAGATACGCAGTATTTT